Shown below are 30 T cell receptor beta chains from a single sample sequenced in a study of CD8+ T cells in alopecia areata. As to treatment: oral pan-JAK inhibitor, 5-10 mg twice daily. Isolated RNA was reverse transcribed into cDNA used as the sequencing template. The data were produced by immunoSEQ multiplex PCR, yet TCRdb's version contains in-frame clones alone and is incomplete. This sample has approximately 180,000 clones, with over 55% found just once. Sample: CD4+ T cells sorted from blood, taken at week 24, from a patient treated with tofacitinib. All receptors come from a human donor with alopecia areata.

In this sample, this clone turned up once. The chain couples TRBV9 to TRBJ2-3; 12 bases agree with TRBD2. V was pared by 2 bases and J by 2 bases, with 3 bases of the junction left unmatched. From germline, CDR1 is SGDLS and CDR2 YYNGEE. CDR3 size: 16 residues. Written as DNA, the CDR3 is TGTGCCAGCAGCGTCTGGACTAGCGGGGACACAGATACGCAGTATTTT. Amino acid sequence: CASSVWTSGDTDTQYF. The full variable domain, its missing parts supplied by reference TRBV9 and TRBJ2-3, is DSGVTQTPKHLITATGQRVTLRCSPRSGDLSVYWYQQSLDQGLQFLIQYYNGEERAKGNILERFSAQQFPDLHSELNLSSLELGDSALYFCASSVWTSGDTDTQYFGPGTRLTVL.

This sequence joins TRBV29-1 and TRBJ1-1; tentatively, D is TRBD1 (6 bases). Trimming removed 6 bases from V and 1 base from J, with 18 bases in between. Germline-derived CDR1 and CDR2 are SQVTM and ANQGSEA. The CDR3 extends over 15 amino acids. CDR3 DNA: TGCAGCGTCCAATATCCCGGGACACAGAACACTGAAGCTTTCTTT. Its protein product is CSVQYPGTQNTEAFF.

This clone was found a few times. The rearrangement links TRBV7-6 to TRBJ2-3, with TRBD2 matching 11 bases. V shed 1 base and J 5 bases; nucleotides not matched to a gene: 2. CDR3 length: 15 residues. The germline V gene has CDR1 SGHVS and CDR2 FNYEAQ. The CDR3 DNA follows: TGTGCCAGCAGCTTAGGACTAGCGGGGCGAGATACGCAGTATTTT. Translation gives CASSLGLAGRDTQYF. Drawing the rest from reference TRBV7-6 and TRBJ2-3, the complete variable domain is GAGVSQSPRYKVTKRGQDVALRCDPISGHVSLYWYRQALGQGPEFLTYFNYEAQQDKSGLPNDRFSAERPEGSISTLTIQRTEQRDSAMYRCASSLGLAGRDTQYFGPGTRLTVL.

CDR3 in DNA: TGTGCCTGGAACCGGGACAGGGCATATGGCTACACCTTC. Its translation is CAWNRDRAYGYTF. The chain combines TRBV30 with TRBJ1-2; 9 bases match TRBD1. Trimming took 4 bases from V and 5 from J; bases not matched to a gene: 5. The CDR3 spans 13 residues. CDR1 GTSNPN and CDR2 SVGIG come from the germline V gene (reference sequence).

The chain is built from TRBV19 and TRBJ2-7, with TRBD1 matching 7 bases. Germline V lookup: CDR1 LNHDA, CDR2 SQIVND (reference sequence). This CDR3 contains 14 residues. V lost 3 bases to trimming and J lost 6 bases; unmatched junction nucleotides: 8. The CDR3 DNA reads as TGTGCCAGTAGTATGGGGAGACAGGGAACCGAGCAGTACTTC. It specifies CASSMGRQGTEQYF.

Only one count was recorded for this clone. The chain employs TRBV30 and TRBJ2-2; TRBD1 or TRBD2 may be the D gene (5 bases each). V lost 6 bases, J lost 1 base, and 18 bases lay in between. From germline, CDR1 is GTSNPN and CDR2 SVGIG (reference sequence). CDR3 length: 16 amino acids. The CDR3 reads CACPLDGTRNTGELFF. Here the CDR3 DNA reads TGTGCCTGCCCACTCGACGGGACCAGGAACACCGGGGAGCTGTTTTTT.

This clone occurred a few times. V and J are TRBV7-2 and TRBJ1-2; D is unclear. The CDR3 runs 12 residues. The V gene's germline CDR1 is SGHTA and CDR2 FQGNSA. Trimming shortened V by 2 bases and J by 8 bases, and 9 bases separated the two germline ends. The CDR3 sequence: CASSLRQNGYTF. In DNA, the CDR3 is TGTGCCAGCAGCTTAAGACAAAACGGCTACACCTTC.

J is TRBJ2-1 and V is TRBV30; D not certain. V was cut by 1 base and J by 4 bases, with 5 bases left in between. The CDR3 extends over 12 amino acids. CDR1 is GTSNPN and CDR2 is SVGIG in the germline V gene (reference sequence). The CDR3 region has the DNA TGTGCCTGGAGTGGTTTGTACAATGAGCAGTTCTTC. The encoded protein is CAWSGLYNEQFF.

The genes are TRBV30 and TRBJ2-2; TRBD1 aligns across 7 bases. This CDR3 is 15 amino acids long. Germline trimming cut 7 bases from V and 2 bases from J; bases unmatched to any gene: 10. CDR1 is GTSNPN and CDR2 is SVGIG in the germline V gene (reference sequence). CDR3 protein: CASGTDTRNTGELFF. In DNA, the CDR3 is TGTGCCTCCGGGACAGACACCCGAAACACCGGGGAGCTGTTTTTT.

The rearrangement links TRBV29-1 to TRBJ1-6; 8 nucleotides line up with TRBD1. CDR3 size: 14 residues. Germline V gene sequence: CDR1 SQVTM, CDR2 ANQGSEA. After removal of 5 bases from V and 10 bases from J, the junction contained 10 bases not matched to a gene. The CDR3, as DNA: TGCAGCGTTTCACAGGACAGGGAAGGATCACCCCTCCACTTT. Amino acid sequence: CSVSQDREGSPLHF.

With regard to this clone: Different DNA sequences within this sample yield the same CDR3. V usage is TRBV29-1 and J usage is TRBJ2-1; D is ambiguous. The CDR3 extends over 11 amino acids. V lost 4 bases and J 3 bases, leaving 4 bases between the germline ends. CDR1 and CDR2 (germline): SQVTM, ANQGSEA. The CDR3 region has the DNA TGCAGCGTTGGGGGCTACAATGAGCAGTTCTTC. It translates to CSVGGYNEQFF.

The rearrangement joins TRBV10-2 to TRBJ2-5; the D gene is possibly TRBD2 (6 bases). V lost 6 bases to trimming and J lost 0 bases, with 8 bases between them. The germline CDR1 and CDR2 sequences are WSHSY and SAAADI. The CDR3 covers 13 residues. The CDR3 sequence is CASRTSYQETQYF. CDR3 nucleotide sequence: TGCGCCAGCAGAACTAGCTACCAAGAGACCCAGTACTTC.

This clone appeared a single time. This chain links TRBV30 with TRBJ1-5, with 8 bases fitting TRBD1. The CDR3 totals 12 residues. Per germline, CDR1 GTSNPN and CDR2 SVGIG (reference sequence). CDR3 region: CAAGGADQPQHF. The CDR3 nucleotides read TGTGCGGCAGGGGGCGCGGATCAGCCCCAGCATTTT.

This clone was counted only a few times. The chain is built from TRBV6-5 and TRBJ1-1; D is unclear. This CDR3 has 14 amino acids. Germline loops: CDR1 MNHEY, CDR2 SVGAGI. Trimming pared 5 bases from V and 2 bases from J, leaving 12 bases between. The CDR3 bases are TGTGCCAGCAGTGAAGGGCGGATCAACACTGAAGCTTTCTTT. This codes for CASSEGRINTEAFF.

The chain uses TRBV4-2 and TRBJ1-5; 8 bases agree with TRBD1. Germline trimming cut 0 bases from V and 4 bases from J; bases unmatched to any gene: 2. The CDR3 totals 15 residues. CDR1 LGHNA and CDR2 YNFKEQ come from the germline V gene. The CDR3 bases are TGTGCCAGCAGCCAAGACAGGGGGCTAAATCAGCCCCAGCATTTT. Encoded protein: CASSQDRGLNQPQHF.

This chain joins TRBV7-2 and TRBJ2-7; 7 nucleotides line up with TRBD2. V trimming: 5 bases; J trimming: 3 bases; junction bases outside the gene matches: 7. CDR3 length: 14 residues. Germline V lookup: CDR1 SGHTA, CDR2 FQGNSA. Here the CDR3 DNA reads TGTGCCAGCAGCCCCCATGGGGGGGACTACGAGCAGTACTTC. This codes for CASSPHGGDYEQYF. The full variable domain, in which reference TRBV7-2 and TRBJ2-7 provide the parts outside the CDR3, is GAGVSQSPSNKVTEKGKDVELRCDPISGHTALYWYRQSLGQGLEFLIYFQGNSAPDKSGLPSDRFSAERTGGSVSTLTIQRTQQEDSAVYLCASSPHGGDYEQYFGPGTRLTVT.

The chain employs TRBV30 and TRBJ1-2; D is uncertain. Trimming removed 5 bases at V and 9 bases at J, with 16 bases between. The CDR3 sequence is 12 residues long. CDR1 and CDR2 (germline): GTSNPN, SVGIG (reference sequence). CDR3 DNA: TGTGCCTGGTCGACCGACTCAGCTAGCTACACCTTC. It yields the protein CAWSTDSASYTF.

CDR3 nucleotides: TGCGCCAGCAGCCCTAGACTAGCGGGTAATGAGCAGTTCTTC. Encoded protein: CASSPRLAGNEQFF. V and J are TRBV5-1 and TRBJ2-1, with 10 positions matching TRBD2. CDR3 length: 14 amino acids. Germline V CDR1 and CDR2: SGHRS, YFSETQ. Trimming removed 4 bases from V and 7 bases from J; junction bases left unmatched: 5.

The CDR3 spells CASSMVGNEQFF. The CDR3 DNA reads as TGTGCCAGCAGCATGGTGGGCAATGAGCAGTTCTTC. V is TRBV7-9 and J is TRBJ2-1; D unresolved. The CDR3 extends over 12 amino acids. The germline V and J ends were trimmed by 5 bases and 6 bases, with 8 bases remaining between them. CDR1 is SEHNR and CDR2 is FQNEAQ in the germline V gene (reference sequence). Full variable domain (outside the CDR3, taken from reference TRBV7-9 and TRBJ2-1): DTGVSQNPRHKITKRGQNVTFRCDPISEHNRLYWYRQTLGQGPEFLTYFQNEAQLEKSRLLSDRFSAERPKGSFSTLEIQRTEQGDSAMYLCASSMVGNEQFFGPGTRLTVL.

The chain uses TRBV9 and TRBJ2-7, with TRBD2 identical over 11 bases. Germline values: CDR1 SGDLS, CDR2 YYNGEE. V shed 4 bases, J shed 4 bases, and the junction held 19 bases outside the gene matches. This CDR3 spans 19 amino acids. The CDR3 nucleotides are TGTGCCAGCAGCCCAGAGACTAGCGGGGCCCGCCGGTGGAGGTACGAGCAGTACTTC. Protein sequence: CASSPETSGARRWRYEQYF.

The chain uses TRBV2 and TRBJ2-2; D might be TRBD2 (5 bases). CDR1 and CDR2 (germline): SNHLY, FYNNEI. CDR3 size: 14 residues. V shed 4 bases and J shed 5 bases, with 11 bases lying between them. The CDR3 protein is CASSASSGTGELFF. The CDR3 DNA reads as TGTGCCAGCAGTGCTTCGTCGGGGACCGGGGAGCTGTTTTTT.

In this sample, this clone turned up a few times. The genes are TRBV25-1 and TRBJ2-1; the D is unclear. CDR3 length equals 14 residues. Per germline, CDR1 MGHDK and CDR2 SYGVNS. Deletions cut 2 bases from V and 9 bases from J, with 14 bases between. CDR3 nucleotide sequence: TGTGCCAGCAGTGAAGGGCCCACCTCAAGTGAGCAGTTCTTC. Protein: CASSEGPTSSEQFF.

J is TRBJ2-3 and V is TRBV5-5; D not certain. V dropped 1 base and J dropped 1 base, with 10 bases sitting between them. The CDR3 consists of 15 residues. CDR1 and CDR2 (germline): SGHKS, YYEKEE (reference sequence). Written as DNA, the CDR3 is TGTGCCAGCAGCTTGTGGTTCTCCGGCACAGATACGCAGTATTTT. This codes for CASSLWFSGTDTQYF.

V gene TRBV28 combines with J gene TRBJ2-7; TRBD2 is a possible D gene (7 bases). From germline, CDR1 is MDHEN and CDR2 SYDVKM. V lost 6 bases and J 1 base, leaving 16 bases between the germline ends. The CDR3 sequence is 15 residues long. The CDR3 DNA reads TGTGCCAGCAGCACGGCCCGGGGGGCTTCCTACGAGCAGTACTTC. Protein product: CASSTARGASYEQYF.

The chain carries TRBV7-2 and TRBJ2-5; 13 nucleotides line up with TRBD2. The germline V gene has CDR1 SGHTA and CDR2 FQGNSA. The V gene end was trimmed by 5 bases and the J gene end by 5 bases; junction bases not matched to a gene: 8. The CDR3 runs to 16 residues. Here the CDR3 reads CASSPLLAGGQETQYF. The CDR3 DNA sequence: TGTGCCAGCAGCCCACTACTAGCGGGGGGGCAGGAGACCCAGTACTTC.

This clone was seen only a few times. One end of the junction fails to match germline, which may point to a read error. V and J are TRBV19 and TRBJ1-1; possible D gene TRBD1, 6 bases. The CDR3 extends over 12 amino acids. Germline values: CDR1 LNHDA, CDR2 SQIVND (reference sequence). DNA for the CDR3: TGTGCCAGTAGTATTCTTTCTTCGGACAGCGTCTTT. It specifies CASSILSSDSVF.

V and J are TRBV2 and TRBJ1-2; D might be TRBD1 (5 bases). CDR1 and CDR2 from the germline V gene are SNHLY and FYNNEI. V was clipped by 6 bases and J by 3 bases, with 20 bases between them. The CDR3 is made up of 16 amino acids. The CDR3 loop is CASSPPGGSAHYGYTF. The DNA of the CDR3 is TGTGCCAGCAGCCCCCCGGGGGGGTCAGCCCACTATGGCTACACCTTC.

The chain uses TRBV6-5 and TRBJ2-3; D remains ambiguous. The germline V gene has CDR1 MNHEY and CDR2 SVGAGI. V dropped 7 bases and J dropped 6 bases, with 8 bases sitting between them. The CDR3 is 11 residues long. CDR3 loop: CASTQSDTQYF. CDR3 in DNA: TGTGCCAGCACCCAGAGCGATACGCAGTATTTT.

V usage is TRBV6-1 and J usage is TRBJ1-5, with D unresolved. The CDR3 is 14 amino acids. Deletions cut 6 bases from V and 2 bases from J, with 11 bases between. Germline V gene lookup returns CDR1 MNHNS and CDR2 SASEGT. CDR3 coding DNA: TGTGCCAGCAGGGGTCGAACGGGCAATCAGCCCCAGCATTTT. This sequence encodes CASRGRTGNQPQHF.

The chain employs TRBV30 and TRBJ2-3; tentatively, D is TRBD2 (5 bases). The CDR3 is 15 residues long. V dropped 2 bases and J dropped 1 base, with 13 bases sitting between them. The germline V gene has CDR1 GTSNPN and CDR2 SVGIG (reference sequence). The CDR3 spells CAWSSITRGTDTQYF. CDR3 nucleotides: TGTGCCTGGAGTAGTATAACGCGGGGCACAGATACGCAGTATTTT.